This T cell receptor (beta chain) is drawn from a study of lymphopenia after photon versus proton radiotherapy. Repertoires were generated with immunoSEQ multiplex PCR, while TCRdb's copy carries only in-frame clones and drops some. The sample records under 30,000 clones, roughly 89% being singletons. CDR3 size: 13 residues. V lost 0 bases, J lost 5 bases, and 8 bases lay in between. This receptor was obtained from a woman aged 55-69 years with cholangiocarcinoma. Some clones in this sample may be carry-over from other donors' samples. Sequenced material: peripheral blood, taken from a patient treated with proton-based radiotherapy. The chain is built from TRBV23-1 and TRBJ2-7; D remains ambiguous. TRBV23-1 is given ORF status, its function remaining uncertain. The CDR3 is CASSQSSTDEQYF. The CDR3 DNA sequence: TGCGCCAGCAGTCAATCCTCGACGGACGAGCAGTACTTC.